A selection of T cell receptor beta chains follows, all from one sample in a study of Graves' ophthalmopathy and Graves' hyperthyroidism. TCRdb fed the multiplex PCR reads into MiXCR, producing one record per CDR3 protein. The sample consists of about 740,000 distinct CDR3 sequences, roughly 41% of them appearing once. The specimen sequenced was peripheral blood. The source of these receptors is an adult man with Graves' ophthalmopathy. CDR3s include the opening cysteine and the closing phenylalanine or tryptophan. Each record gives: J gene, D gene, clone size, V gene, CDR3 protein, CDR3 DNA. A D gene is named only where the DNA matches it firmly. Clone size is stated in some rows and not others, as once, few, many or a class when expanded.

j_call: TRBJ2-7; d_call: NA; clone_size: many; v_call: TRBV12-3/TRBV12-4; cdr3_aa: CASRYGVRYEQYF; cdr3_nt: TGTGCCAGCAGGTACGGGGTGAGGTACGAGCAGTACTTC
j_call: TRBJ2-7; d_call: NA; clone_size: NA; v_call: TRBV7-8; cdr3_aa: CASSSGGGGSYEQYF; cdr3_nt: TGTGCCAGCAGCTCTGGGGGTGGAGGCTCCTACGAGCAGTACTTC
j_call: TRBJ1-2; d_call: TRBD1; clone_size: NA; v_call: TRBV29-1; cdr3_aa: CSVEDLQGVHGYTF; cdr3_nt: TGCAGCGTTGAAGATCTCCAGGGGGTCCATGGCTACACCTTC
j_call: TRBJ2-7; d_call: TRBD1; clone_size: few; v_call: TRBV7-9; cdr3_aa: CASSRGQGRTYEQYF; cdr3_nt: TGTGCCAGCAGCCGAGGACAGGGGAGGACCTACGAGCAGTACTTC
j_call: TRBJ1-1; d_call: NA; clone_size: many; v_call: TRBV7-2; cdr3_aa: CASSFQGGTEAFF; cdr3_nt: TGTGCCAGCAGCTTCCAGGGAGGTACTGAAGCTTTCTTT
j_call: TRBJ1-2; d_call: NA; clone_size: many; v_call: TRBV7-2; cdr3_aa: CASSLGGSLNYGYTF; cdr3_nt: TGTGCCAGCAGCTTAGGCGGCAGTCTTAACTATGGCTACACCTTC
j_call: TRBJ2-7; d_call: TRBD1; clone_size: NA; v_call: TRBV5-1; cdr3_aa: CASSFERTGGKEYF; cdr3_nt: TGTGCCAGCAGCTTCGAGCGAACAGGGGGAAAGGAGTACTTC
j_call: TRBJ1-5; d_call: NA; clone_size: many; v_call: TRBV19; cdr3_aa: CASSIRQGQQPQHF; cdr3_nt: TGTGCCAGTAGTATAAGGCAGGGGCAACAGCCCCAGCATTTT
j_call: TRBJ2-5; d_call: NA; clone_size: NA; v_call: TRBV29-1; cdr3_aa: CSVDGAEKETQYF; cdr3_nt: TGCAGCGTCGACGGGGCCGAGAAAGAGACCCAGTACTTC
j_call: TRBJ2-5; d_call: TRBD2; clone_size: few; v_call: TRBV2; cdr3_aa: CASSERAGGGQETQYF; cdr3_nt: TGTGCCAGCAGTGAGCGGGCGGGAGGCGGACAAGAGACCCAGTACTTC
j_call: TRBJ1-2; d_call: NA; clone_size: many; v_call: TRBV15; cdr3_aa: CATSSGGVPYGYTF; cdr3_nt: TGTGCCACCAGCAGCGGTGGGGTGCCCTATGGCTACACCTTC
j_call: TRBJ2-7; d_call: TRBD2; clone_size: few; v_call: TRBV5-1; cdr3_aa: CASSPGTGGRDEQYF; cdr3_nt: TGCGCCAGCAGCCCTGGGACGGGGGGTCGAGACGAGCAGTACTTC
j_call: TRBJ1-2; d_call: TRBD1; clone_size: few; v_call: TRBV20-1; cdr3_aa: CSAVGTGNYGYTF; cdr3_nt: TGCAGTGCCGTGGGGACAGGGAACTATGGCTACACCTTC
j_call: TRBJ1-5; d_call: NA; clone_size: NA; v_call: TRBV24-1; cdr3_aa: CAWSGGVGGNQPQHF; cdr3_nt: TGTGCCTGGAGTGGCGGGGTAGGGGGCAATCAGCCCCAGCATTTT
j_call: TRBJ1-5; d_call: TRBD1; clone_size: few; v_call: TRBV7-2; cdr3_aa: CASRLGTGGRQPQHF; cdr3_nt: TGTGCCAGCCGACTGGGGACAGGGGGCCGTCAGCCCCAGCATTTT
j_call: TRBJ1-5; d_call: NA; clone_size: NA; v_call: TRBV10-3; cdr3_aa: CAYNNTTYRRQKNSNQPQHF; cdr3_nt: TGTGCCTACAACAATACGACCTACCGTCGACAGAAGAATAGCAATCAGCCCCAGCATTTT
j_call: TRBJ2-7; d_call: TRBD2; clone_size: few; v_call: TRBV20-1; cdr3_aa: CSARTSGRDYEQYF; cdr3_nt: TGCAGTGCTAGGACTAGCGGGAGGGACTACGAGCAGTACTTC
j_call: TRBJ1-5; d_call: TRBD1; clone_size: NA; v_call: TRBV24-1; cdr3_aa: CASSLYGVGQGLQPQHF; cdr3_nt: TGTGCCAGCAGTTTATATGGGGTCGGACAGGGGCTTCAGCCCCAGCATTTT
j_call: TRBJ1-1; d_call: NA; clone_size: NA; v_call: TRBV20-1; cdr3_aa: CSARQGSDRNTEAFF; cdr3_nt: TGCAGTGCTAGACAGGGGAGCGATCGGAACACTGAAGCTTTCTTT
j_call: TRBJ1-5; d_call: NA; clone_size: NA; v_call: TRBV20-1; cdr3_aa: CSARVQGRGNQPQHF; cdr3_nt: TGCAGTGCTAGAGTACAGGGTAGAGGCAATCAGCCCCAGCATTTT
j_call: TRBJ2-7; d_call: NA; clone_size: many; v_call: TRBV7-9; cdr3_aa: CASSSRQASEQYF; cdr3_nt: TGTGCCAGCAGCTCCCGACAGGCGTCGGAGCAGTACTTC
j_call: TRBJ2-5; d_call: NA; clone_size: many; v_call: TRBV10-1; cdr3_aa: CASSERRDGKETQYF; cdr3_nt: TGCGCCAGCAGTGAGAGGCGGGATGGGAAAGAGACCCAGTACTTC
j_call: TRBJ1-2; d_call: TRBD1; clone_size: many; v_call: TRBV7-2; cdr3_aa: CASSPRTGLVLGYTF; cdr3_nt: TGTGCCAGCAGCCCGAGGACAGGGCTGGTCCTTGGCTACACCTTC
j_call: TRBJ2-6; d_call: NA; clone_size: NA; v_call: TRBV15; cdr3_aa: CATSSGTGANVLTF; cdr3_nt: TGTGCCACCAGCTCCGGGACGGGGGCCAACGTCCTGACTTTC
j_call: TRBJ1-5; d_call: NA; clone_size: many; v_call: TRBV19; cdr3_aa: CASSPRQEGQPQHF; cdr3_nt: TGTGCCAGTAGTCCCCGACAGGAAGGTCAGCCCCAGCATTTT
j_call: TRBJ1-6; d_call: NA; clone_size: NA; v_call: TRBV2; cdr3_aa: CASSDDSSKTYNSPLHF; cdr3_nt: TGTGCCAGCAGTGACGACAGTTCTAAGACCTATAATTCACCCCTCCACTTT
j_call: TRBJ1-4; d_call: NA; clone_size: many; v_call: TRBV25-1; cdr3_aa: CASSPPSRGDEKLFF; cdr3_nt: TGTGCCAGCAGTCCCCCCAGCCGAGGGGATGAAAAACTGTTTTTT
j_call: TRBJ2-7; d_call: NA; clone_size: many; v_call: TRBV20-1; cdr3_aa: CSAVHYEQYF; cdr3_nt: TGCAGTGCAGTACACTACGAGCAGTACTTC
j_call: TRBJ2-2; d_call: NA; clone_size: NA; v_call: TRBV20-1; cdr3_aa: CSARRGGLTRELFF; cdr3_nt: TGCAGTGCTAGAAGAGGAGGGCTCACCAGGGAGCTGTTTTTT
j_call: TRBJ1-5; d_call: NA; clone_size: NA; v_call: TRBV29-1; cdr3_aa: CSVEDLWARGNQPQHF; cdr3_nt: TGCAGCGTTGAAGATCTTTGGGCGCGTGGCAATCAGCCCCAGCATTTT
j_call: TRBJ1-2; d_call: NA; clone_size: many; v_call: TRBV13; cdr3_aa: CASSLRSGHYGYTF; cdr3_nt: TGTGCCAGCAGCTTAAGGTCAGGGCACTATGGCTACACCTTC
j_call: TRBJ1-5; d_call: NA; clone_size: NA; v_call: TRBV20-1; cdr3_aa: CSARDPQGGSNQPQHF; cdr3_nt: TGCAGTGCTAGAGACCCTCAGGGCGGCAGCAATCAGCCCCAGCATTTT
j_call: TRBJ1-6; d_call: TRBD1; clone_size: many; v_call: TRBV6-6; cdr3_aa: CASNRQGISLHF; cdr3_nt: TGTGCCAGCAATAGACAGGGCATTTCCCTCCACTTT
j_call: TRBJ2-5; d_call: NA; clone_size: NA; v_call: TRBV7-9; cdr3_aa: CASSQHLQGKETQYF; cdr3_nt: TGCGCCAGCAGCCAACATTTACAGGGTAAAGAGACCCAGTACTTC
j_call: TRBJ1-3; d_call: NA; clone_size: few; v_call: TRBV7-2; cdr3_aa: CASNAPGQEKGNTIYF; cdr3_nt: TGTGCCAGCAACGCCCCGGGACAAGAAAAGGGAAACACCATATATTTT
j_call: TRBJ2-7; d_call: TRBD2; clone_size: NA; v_call: TRBV10-3; cdr3_aa: CAISVISGLADSYEQYF; cdr3_nt: TGTGCCATCAGTGTCATATCGGGGCTAGCGGACTCCTACGAGCAGTACTTC
j_call: TRBJ2-2; d_call: TRBD2; clone_size: NA; v_call: TRBV11-2; cdr3_aa: CASSVGGEELFF; cdr3_nt: TGTGCCAGCAGCGTTGGGGGGGAGGAGCTGTTTTTT
j_call: TRBJ2-5; d_call: NA; clone_size: few; v_call: TRBV20-1; cdr3_aa: CSARERTYQETQYF; cdr3_nt: TGCAGTGCTAGAGAACGGACGTACCAAGAGACCCAGTACTTC
j_call: TRBJ2-7; d_call: TRBD1; clone_size: many; v_call: TRBV12-3/TRBV12-4; cdr3_aa: CASEEQGINEQYF; cdr3_nt: TGTGCCAGCGAAGAACAGGGGATCAACGAGCAGTACTTC
j_call: TRBJ2-6; d_call: NA; clone_size: many; v_call: TRBV9; cdr3_aa: CASSVRGRSSGANVLTF; cdr3_nt: TGTGCCAGCAGCGTAAGGGGACGAAGCTCTGGGGCCAACGTCCTGACTTTC
j_call: TRBJ1-2; d_call: NA; clone_size: NA; v_call: TRBV25-1; cdr3_aa: CASSGLEVSYGYTF; cdr3_nt: TGTGCCAGCAGCGGCTTGGAGGTTTCCTATGGCTACACCTTC
j_call: TRBJ1-5; d_call: TRBD1; clone_size: NA; v_call: TRBV10-3; cdr3_aa: CAISQTGQNQPQHF; cdr3_nt: TGTGCCATCAGTCAGACAGGGCAAAATCAGCCCCAGCATTTT
j_call: TRBJ1-5; d_call: TRBD1; clone_size: NA; v_call: TRBV19; cdr3_aa: CASSTDRGSSNQPQHF; cdr3_nt: TGTGCCAGTAGTACGGACAGGGGCTCTAGCAATCAGCCCCAGCATTTT
j_call: TRBJ2-2; d_call: NA; clone_size: once; v_call: TRBV11-1; cdr3_aa: CASSPVPGERPRQNTGELFF; cdr3_nt: TGTGCCAGCAGCCCAGTACCCGGGGAAAGGCCTCGACAGAACACCGGGGAGCTGTTTTTT
j_call: TRBJ2-7; d_call: TRBD1; clone_size: NA; v_call: TRBV2; cdr3_aa: CASRQGYNYEQYF; cdr3_nt: TGTGCCAGCCGACAGGGTTATAACTACGAGCAGTACTTC
j_call: TRBJ2-5; d_call: TRBD2; clone_size: NA; v_call: TRBV19; cdr3_aa: CANSETGTSRETQYF; cdr3_nt: TGTGCCAATAGTGAGACCGGGACTAGCCGAGAGACCCAGTACTTC
j_call: TRBJ1-3; d_call: NA; clone_size: NA; v_call: TRBV20-1; cdr3_aa: CSASGPTAYSGNTIYF; cdr3_nt: TGCAGTGCCAGCGGGCCAACCGCTTACTCTGGAAACACCATATATTTT
j_call: TRBJ1-1; d_call: NA; clone_size: many; v_call: TRBV2; cdr3_aa: CASRVNTEAFF; cdr3_nt: TGTGCCAGCAGGGTGAACACTGAAGCTTTCTTT
j_call: TRBJ1-4; d_call: NA; clone_size: many; v_call: TRBV20-1; cdr3_aa: CSAEANEKLFF; cdr3_nt: TGCAGTGCAGAAGCTAATGAAAAACTGTTTTTT
j_call: TRBJ1-3; d_call: NA; clone_size: many; v_call: TRBV10-3; cdr3_aa: CATTGATSGNTIYF; cdr3_nt: TGTGCCACGACTGGGGCCACCTCTGGAAACACCATATATTTT
j_call: TRBJ1-6; d_call: TRBD1; clone_size: NA; v_call: TRBV7-9; cdr3_aa: CASSLTGGGNSPLHF; cdr3_nt: TGTGCCAGCAGTTTGACAGGGGGTGGGAATTCACCCCTCCACTTT
j_call: TRBJ2-5; d_call: NA; clone_size: NA; v_call: TRBV5-4; cdr3_aa: CASSFREGQETQYF; cdr3_nt: TGTGCCAGCAGCTTTAGAGAGGGGCAAGAGACCCAGTACTTC